Presented here are 7 T cell receptor beta chains from one specimen sequenced in a study of cytomegalovirus exposure and HLA in healthy donors. Vbeta (60) and Jbeta (13) primers were used in the PCR. Clones were sequenced by immunoSEQ multiplex PCR, and TCRdb holds only the in-frame ones, with some missing. The sample contains around 120,000 clones, around 75% of which appear only once. Sequenced sample: PBMCs. The receptors were sampled from a young woman in good health and CMV-seronegative.

A few counts support this clone. The gene calls are TRBV5-1 and TRBJ2-5; 10 bases line up with TRBD2. Germline CDR1 reads SGHRS; CDR2 reads YFSETQ. The CDR3 has 15 amino acids. With V trimmed by 1 base and J by 6 bases, 6 bases remained unmatched. DNA of the CDR3: TGCGCCAGCAGCTTGAGCGGGGGGGCGTCAAAGACCCAGTACTTC. Translation: CASSLSGGASKTQYF.

The V call is TRBV2, the J call TRBJ2-7, with D possibly matching TRBD2 (7 bases). CDR1 and CDR2 (germline): SNHLY, FYNNEI. The CDR3 spans 16 residues. V was clipped by 6 bases and J by 0 bases, with 18 bases between them. The CDR3 DNA follows: TGTGCCAGCAGAAGGGGTCGGGGGGCATCCTCCTACGAGCAGTACTTC. Translation gives CASRRGRGASSYEQYF. The variable domain in full, completed from reference TRBV2 and TRBJ2-7, reads EPEVTQTPSHQVTQMGQEVILRCVPISNHLYFYWYRQILGQKVEFLVSFYNNEISEKSEIFDDQFSVERPDGSNFTLKIRSTKLEDSAMYFCASRRGRGASSYEQYFGPGTRLTVT.

This clone was observed a handful of times. The chain couples TRBV29-1 to TRBJ1-2; 9 bases align to TRBD1. The ends lost 6 bases at V and 7 bases at J; junction bases unmatched: 9. The germline V gene encodes CDR1 SQVTM and CDR2 ANQGSEA. The CDR3 contains 13 residues. In DNA form, the CDR3 reads TGCAGCGTGGGCACGGGACAGGGTTTTGGCTACACCTTC. This sequence encodes CSVGTGQGFGYTF.

This sequence joins TRBV10-2 and TRBJ2-2, with D hard to call. The V gene's germline CDR1 is WSHSY and CDR2 SAAADI. V lost 3 bases, J lost 5 bases, and 16 bases lay in between. The CDR3 is made up of 16 amino acids. CDR3 DNA sequence: TGCGCCAGCAGTGACCCGTGGGTGAGGCGGACCGGGGAGCTGTTTTTT. Protein product: CASSDPWVRRTGELFF.

J is TRBJ1-1 and V is TRBV4-2; D is unclear. V was clipped by 2 bases and J by 0 bases, with 7 bases between them. Germline V CDR1 and CDR2: LGHNA, YNFKEQ. This CDR3 has 14 residues. The CDR3 nucleotides read TGTGCCAGCAGCCAAACACGTATGAACACTGAAGCTTTCTTT. This sequence encodes CASSQTRMNTEAFF.

V is TRBV5-1 and J is TRBJ1-1, with D unclear. Germline CDR1 and CDR2: SGHRS and YFSETQ. Trimming removed 5 bases from V and 7 bases from J, with 24 bases in between. The CDR3 runs to 16 residues. CDR3 sequence reads: CASRLSSYEGGGEAFF. The DNA of the CDR3 is TGCGCCAGCAGGCTCTCCAGCTACGAGGGAGGCGGTGAAGCTTTCTTT.

The chain employs TRBV10-2 and TRBJ1-1, with 9 bases identical to TRBD1. Germline V gene sequence: CDR1 WSHSY, CDR2 SAAADI. CDR3 length equals 14 residues. V lost 6 bases, J lost 3 bases, and 5 bases stayed unmatched. The CDR3 DNA is TGCGCCAGCAGGACAGGGGGTTCATACACTGAAGCTTTCTTT. As protein: CASRTGGSYTEAFF.